What follows is one TCR beta chain and its context. Its antigen is still unknown. CDR1 and CDR2 from the germline V gene are LGHNA and YSLEER. CDR3 length equals 15 residues. V was clipped by 7 bases and J by 1 base; unmatched bases: 4. The data derive from a study of beta chain features in type 1 diabetes. The study's findings and limits: Cells with high TCR expression could be over-represented by cDNA sequencing. Junctions at VDJ sites from type 1 diabetes patients had fewer insertions and more deletions.

What was sequenced were expressed TCRB transcripts, since all of the isolated RNA had been reverse transcribed. TCRdb's copy holds only in-frame clones and misses some; the assay was immunoSEQ multiplex PCR. Here the sample spans about 150,000 clones, roughly 11% being singletons. Sorted cells reached over 98% purity in every population. The sequence derives from a man between 18 and 35 years old in good health. The source material was central memory CD4+ T cells from blood. The chain uses TRBV4-3 and TRBJ2-2, with 9 positions matching TRBD1. CDR3 loop: CASKRGQGNTGELFF. The CDR3 DNA reads as TGCGCCAGCAAAAGGGGACAGGGGAACACCGGGGAGCTGTTTTTT.